Sequencing of this TCR beta chain was carried out in a study of T cell repertoires in cytomegalovirus infection. Study at large: Recently identified HLA-C-restricted CMV epitopes were used, and well-studied HLA-B-restricted CMV epitopes were used as well.

As regards this clonotype: Its antigen is unknown.

MiXCR, run by TCRdb on the reads, gives a single entry per CDR3 protein. The sample contains about 740,000 distinct CDR3 sequences, roughly 36% of which appear only once. This CDR3 contains 11 residues. V was pared by 4 bases and J by 6 bases, with 6 bases between. In germline, CDR1 is SQVTM, CDR2 ANQGSEA. The sample consisted of cultured PBMCs, taken from culture after CMV antigen stimulation. The TCR comes from a human donor in good health (CMV status not recorded). Some clones in this sample may be carry-over from other donors' samples. V gene TRBV29-1 combines with J gene TRBJ2-2; unclear D gene. As DNA, the CDR3 is TGCAGCGTTGGGGCCCCCGGGGAGCTGTTTTTT. This encodes CSVGAPGELFF.